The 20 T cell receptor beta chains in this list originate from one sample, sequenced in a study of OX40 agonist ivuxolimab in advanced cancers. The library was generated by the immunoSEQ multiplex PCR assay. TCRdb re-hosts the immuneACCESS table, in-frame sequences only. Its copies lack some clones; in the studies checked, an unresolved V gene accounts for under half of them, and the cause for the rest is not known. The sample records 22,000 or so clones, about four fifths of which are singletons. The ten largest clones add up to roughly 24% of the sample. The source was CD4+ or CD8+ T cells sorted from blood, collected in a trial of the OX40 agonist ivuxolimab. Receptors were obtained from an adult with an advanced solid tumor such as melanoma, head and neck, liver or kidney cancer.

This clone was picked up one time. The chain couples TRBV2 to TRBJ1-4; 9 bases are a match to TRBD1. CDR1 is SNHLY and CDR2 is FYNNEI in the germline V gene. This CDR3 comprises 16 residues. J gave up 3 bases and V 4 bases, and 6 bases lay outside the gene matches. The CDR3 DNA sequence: TGTGCCAGCAGTGGGGACAGGGAGAGAGCTAATGAAAAACTGTTTTTT. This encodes CASSGDRERANEKLFF.

For the CDR3, the DNA is TGTGCCAGCAGCTTAGGACAGGACTACGAGCAGTACTTC. Translated: CASSLGQDYEQYF. The rearrangement joins TRBV7-6 to TRBJ2-7, with D possibly being TRBD1 (6 bases). Germline values: CDR1 SGHVS, CDR2 FNYEAQ. The CDR3 contains 13 residues. With 1 base removed from V and 3 bases from J, the gap between germline ends came to 7 bases.

The chain's CDR3 is CASSTTSGGAFYNEQFF. CDR3 nucleotide sequence: TGTGCCAGTAGTACGACTAGCGGGGGGGCTTTTTACAATGAGCAGTTCTTC. The V gene is TRBV19, the J gene TRBJ2-1; 14 positions match TRBD2. The J segment lost 4 bases and the V segment lost 4 bases, leaving 6 bases of the junction unmatched. This CDR3 region has 17 residues. CDR1 is LNHDA and CDR2 is SQIVND in the germline V gene (reference sequence).

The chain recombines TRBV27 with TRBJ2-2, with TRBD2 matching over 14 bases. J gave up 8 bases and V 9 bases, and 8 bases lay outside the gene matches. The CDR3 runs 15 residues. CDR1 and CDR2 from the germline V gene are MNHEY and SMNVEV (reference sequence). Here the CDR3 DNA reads TGTGCCAGTACTCGGACTAGCGGGAGGTATGGGGAGCTGTTTTTT. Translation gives CASTRTSGRYGELFF.

The CDR3 here is CASSLGGVSNQPQHF. The CDR3 bases are TGTGCCAGCAGCTTAGGGGGGGTTAGCAATCAGCCCCAGCATTTT. The rearrangement links TRBV5-4 to TRBJ1-5, with TRBD1 as a possible D gene (6 bases). Germline V CDR1 and CDR2: SGHNT, YYREEE (reference sequence). The V end lost 2 bases, the J end lost 0 bases, and 9 bases lay between the germline ends. This CDR3 contains 15 residues. Full variable domain (rest looked up from reference TRBV5-4 and TRBJ1-5): ETGVTQSPTHLIKTRGQQVTLRCSSQSGHNTVSWYQQALGQGPQFIFQYYREEENGRGNFPPRFSGLQFPNYSSELNVNALELDDSALYLCASSLGGVSNQPQHFGDGTRLSIL.

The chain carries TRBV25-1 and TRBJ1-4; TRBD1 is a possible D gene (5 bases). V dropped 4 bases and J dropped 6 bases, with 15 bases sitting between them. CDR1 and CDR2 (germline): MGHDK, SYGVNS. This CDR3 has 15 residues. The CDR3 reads CASSARGKGDEKLFF. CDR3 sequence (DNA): TGTGCCAGCAGTGCACGAGGGAAAGGGGATGAAAAACTGTTTTTT. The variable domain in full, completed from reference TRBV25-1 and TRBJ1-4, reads EADIYQTPRYLVIGTGKKITLECSQTMGHDKMYWYQQDPGMELHLIHYSYGVNSTEKGDLSSESTVSRIRTEHFPLTLESARPSHTSQYLCASSARGKGDEKLFFGSGTQLSVL.

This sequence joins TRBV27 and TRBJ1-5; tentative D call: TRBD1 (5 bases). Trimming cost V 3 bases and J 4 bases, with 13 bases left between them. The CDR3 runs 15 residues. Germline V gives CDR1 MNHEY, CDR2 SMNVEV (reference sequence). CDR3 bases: TGTGCCAGCAGTTTCCGTCCATCAGGGAATCAGCCCCAGCATTTT. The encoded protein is CASSFRPSGNQPQHF.

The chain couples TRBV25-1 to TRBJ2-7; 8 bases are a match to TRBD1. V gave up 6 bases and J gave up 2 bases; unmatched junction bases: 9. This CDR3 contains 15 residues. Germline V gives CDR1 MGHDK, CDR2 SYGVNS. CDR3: CASRDGRQGTYEQYF. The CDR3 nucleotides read TGTGCCAGCAGGGACGGGAGACAGGGGACCTACGAGCAGTACTTC.

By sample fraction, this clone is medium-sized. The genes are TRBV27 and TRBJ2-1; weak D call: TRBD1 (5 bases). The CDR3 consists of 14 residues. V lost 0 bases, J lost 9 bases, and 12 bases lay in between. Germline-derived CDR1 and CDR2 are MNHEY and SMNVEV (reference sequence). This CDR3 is CASSLSLGVSEQFF. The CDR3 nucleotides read TGTGCCAGCAGTTTATCTTTAGGGGTTTCTGAGCAGTTCTTC.

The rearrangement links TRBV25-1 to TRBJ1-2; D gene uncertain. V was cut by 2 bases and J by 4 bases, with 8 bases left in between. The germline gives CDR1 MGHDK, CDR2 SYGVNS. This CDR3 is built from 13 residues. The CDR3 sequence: CASSEAAGYGYTF. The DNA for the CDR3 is TGTGCCAGCAGTGAAGCGGCGGGCTATGGCTACACCTTC.

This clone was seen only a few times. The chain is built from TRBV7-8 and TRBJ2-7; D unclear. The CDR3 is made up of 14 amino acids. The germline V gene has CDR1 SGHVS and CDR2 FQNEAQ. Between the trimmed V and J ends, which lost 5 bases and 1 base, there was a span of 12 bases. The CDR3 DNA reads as TGTGCCAGCAGCCCCCGTTCCCGGTCCTACGAGCAGTACTTC. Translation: CASSPRSRSYEQYF.

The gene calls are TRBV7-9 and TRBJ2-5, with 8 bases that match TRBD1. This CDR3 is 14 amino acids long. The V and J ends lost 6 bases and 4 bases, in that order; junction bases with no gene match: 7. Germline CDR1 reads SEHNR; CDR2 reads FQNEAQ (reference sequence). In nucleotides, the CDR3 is TGTGCCAGCAGGGCAAAACAGGGGGTAGAGACCCAGTACTTC. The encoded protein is CASRAKQGVETQYF.

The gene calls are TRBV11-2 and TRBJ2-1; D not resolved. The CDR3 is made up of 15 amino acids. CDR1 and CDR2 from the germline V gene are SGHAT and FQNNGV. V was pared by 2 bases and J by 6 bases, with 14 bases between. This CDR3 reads CASSLPGPGVNEQFF. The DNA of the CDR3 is TGTGCCAGCAGCTTACCTGGCCCTGGGGTCAATGAGCAGTTCTTC.

CDR3 bases: TGTGCCAGCACACCGACTAGCCTGCGTCAGCAGTTCTTC. Protein: CASTPTSLRQQFF. The V gene is TRBV27, the J gene TRBJ2-1, with 7 bases lining up with TRBD2. This CDR3 spans 13 amino acids. Trimming cost V 7 bases and J 11 bases; bases outside gene matches: 11. Per the germline V gene, CDR1 is MNHEY and CDR2 is SMNVEV (reference sequence).

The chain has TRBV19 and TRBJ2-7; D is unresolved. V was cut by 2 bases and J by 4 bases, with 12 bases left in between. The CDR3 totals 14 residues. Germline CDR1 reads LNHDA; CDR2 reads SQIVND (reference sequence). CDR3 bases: TGTGCCAGTAGTATAACGGATGGATCGTACGAGCAGTACTTC. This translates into CASSITDGSYEQYF.

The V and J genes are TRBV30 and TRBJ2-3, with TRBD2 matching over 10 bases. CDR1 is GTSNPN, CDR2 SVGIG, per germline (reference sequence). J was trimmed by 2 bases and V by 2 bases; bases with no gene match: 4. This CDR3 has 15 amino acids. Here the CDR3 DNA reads TGTGCCTGGAGTCCCACTAGCGGGGTCACAGATACGCAGTATTTT. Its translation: CAWSPTSGVTDTQYF. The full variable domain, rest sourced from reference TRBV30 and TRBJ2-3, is SQTIHQWPATLVQPVGSPLSLECTVEGTSNPNLYWYRQAAGRGLQLLFYSVGIGQISSEVPQNLSASRPQDRQFILSSKKLLLSDSGFYLCAWSPTSGVTDTQYFGPGTRLTVL.

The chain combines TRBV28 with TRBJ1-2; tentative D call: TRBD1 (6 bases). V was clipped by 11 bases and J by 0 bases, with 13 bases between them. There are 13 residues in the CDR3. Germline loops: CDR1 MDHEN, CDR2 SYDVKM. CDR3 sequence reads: CAYRDKTNYGYTF. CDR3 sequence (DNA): TGTGCCTACCGGGACAAAACTAACTATGGCTACACCTTC.

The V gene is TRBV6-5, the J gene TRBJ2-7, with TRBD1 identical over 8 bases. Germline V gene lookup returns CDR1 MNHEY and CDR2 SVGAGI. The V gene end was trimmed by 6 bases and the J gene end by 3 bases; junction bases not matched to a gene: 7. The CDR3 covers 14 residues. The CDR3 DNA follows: TGTGCCAGCAGGGGGGACAGGCAATTCTACGAGCAGTACTTC. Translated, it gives CASRGDRQFYEQYF.

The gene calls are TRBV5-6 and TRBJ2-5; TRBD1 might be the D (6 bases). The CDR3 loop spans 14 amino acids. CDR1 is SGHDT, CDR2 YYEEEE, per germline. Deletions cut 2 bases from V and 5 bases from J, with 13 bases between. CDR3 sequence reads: CASSLITGRETQYF. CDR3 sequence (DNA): TGTGCCAGCAGCTTAATAACAGGGCGGGAGACCCAGTACTTC.

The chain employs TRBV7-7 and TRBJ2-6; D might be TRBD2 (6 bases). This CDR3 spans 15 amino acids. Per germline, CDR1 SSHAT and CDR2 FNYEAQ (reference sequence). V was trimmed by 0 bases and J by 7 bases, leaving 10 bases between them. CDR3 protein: CASSLALGRANVLTF. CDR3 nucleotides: TGTGCCAGCAGCTTAGCCCTCGGGAGAGCCAACGTCCTGACTTTC. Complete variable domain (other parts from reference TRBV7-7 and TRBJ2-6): GAGVSQSPRYKVTKRGQDVTLRCDPISSHATLYWYQQALGQGPEFLTYFNYEAQPDKSGLPSDRFSAERPEGSISTLTIQRTEQRDSAMYRCASSLALGRANVLTFGAGSRLTVL.